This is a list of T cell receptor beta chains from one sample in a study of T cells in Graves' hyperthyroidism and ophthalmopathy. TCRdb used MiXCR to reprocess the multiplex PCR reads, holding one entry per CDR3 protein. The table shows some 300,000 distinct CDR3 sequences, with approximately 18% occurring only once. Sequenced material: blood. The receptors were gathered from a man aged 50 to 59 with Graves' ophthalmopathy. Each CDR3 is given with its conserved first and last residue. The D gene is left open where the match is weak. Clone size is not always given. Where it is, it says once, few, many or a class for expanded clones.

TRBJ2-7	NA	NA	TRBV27	TGTGCCAGCAGTTTGAACAGGCAATACGAGCAGTACTTC	CASSLNRQYEQYF
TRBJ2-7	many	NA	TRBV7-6	TGTGCCAGCAGCTTTCAGGGCCGGGGCGGGAACTCCTACGAGCAGTACTTC	CASSFQGRGGNSYEQYF
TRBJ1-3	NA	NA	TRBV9	TGTGCCAGCAGCGTAGCAGGGAATGGAAACACCATATATTTT	CASSVAGNGNTIYF
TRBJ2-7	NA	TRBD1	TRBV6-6	TGTGCCAGCAGTTACGTCGGGACAGGCGGCAGGCTGGGCGAGCAGTACTTC	CASSYVGTGGRLGEQYF
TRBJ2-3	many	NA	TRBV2	TGTGCCAGCAGTGAAGCGCGAGGGAATACGCAGTATTTT	CASSEARGNTQYF
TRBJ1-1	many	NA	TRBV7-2	TGTGCCAGCAGCTCCCGCAGTTACACTGAAGCTTTCTTT	CASSSRSYTEAFF
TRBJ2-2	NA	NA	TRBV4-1	TGCGCTAGCAGCCAAGTACTTACCGGGGAGCTGTTTTTT	CASSQVLTGELFF
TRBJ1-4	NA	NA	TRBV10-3	TGTGCCATCAAACCAGGGACTAATGAAAAACTGTTTTTT	CAIKPGTNEKLFF
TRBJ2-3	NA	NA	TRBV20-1	TGCAGTGCTATCAGCGAGAGCACAGATACGCAGTATTTT	CSAISESTDTQYF
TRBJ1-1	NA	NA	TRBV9	TGTGCCAGCGGCGCAGATGCGAACACTGAAGCTTTCTTT	CASGADANTEAFF
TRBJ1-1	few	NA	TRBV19	TGTGCCAGTAGTATAGAAGGGGGAGCTGAAGCTTTCTTT	CASSIEGGAEAFF
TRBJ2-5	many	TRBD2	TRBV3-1	TGTGCCAGCCTCACTAGCGGGAGGGGAGAGACCCAGTACTTC	CASLTSGRGETQYF
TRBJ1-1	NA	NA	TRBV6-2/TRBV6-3	TGTGCCAGCAGAGGGCTCGGGCGCCTAAACACTGAAGCTTTCTTT	CASRGLGRLNTEAFF
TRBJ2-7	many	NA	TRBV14	TGTGCCAGCAGCCAAGAGGGGGCCAACTACGAGCAGTACTTC	CASSQEGANYEQYF
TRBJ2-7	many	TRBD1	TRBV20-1	TGCAGTGCTAGAGTTTTTGGGGACAGGGGATACGAGCAGTACTTC	CSARVFGDRGYEQYF
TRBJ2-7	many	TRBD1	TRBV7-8	TGTGCCAGCAGCTACAACCCGGGACAGACCTACGAGCAGTACTTC	CASSYNPGQTYEQYF
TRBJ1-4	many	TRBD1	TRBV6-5	TGTGCCAGCAGTTACTCAGCGGACAGGGTGGTGCAGTCTAATGAAAAACTGTTTTTT	CASSYSADRVVQSNEKLFF
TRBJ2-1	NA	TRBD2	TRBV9	TGTGCCAGCAGAGCCCGGGAGGGGTATGAGCAGTTCTTC	CASRAREGYEQFF
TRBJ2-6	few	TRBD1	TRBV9	TGTGCCAGCAGCACTCGACAGGGCTCTGGGGCCAACGTCCTGACTTTC	CASSTRQGSGANVLTF
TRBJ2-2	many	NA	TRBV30	TGTGCCGGATACCAGCTGTTCACCGGGGAGCTGTTTTTT	CAGYQLFTGELFF
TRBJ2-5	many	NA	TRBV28	TGTGCCAGCCTCGGACGGAGTGAAGAGACCCAGTACTTC	CASLGRSEETQYF
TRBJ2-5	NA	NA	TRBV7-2	TGTGCCAGCAGCTTTTCCGCTCAAGAGACCCAGTACTTC	CASSFSAQETQYF